This T cell receptor (beta chain) is drawn from a study of T cells expressing NK-cell markers (dated by TCRdb to about 2020). Notes on the research overall: In sorted CD3+CD56+NKG2C+, CD3+CD56+NKG2C- and CD3+CD56-NKG2C+ T-cell subsets from 8 or 9 donors, TCR beta-chain repertoires were profiled. Seven of the eight sequenced donors were HCMV-seropositive and one was HCMV-seronegative. The libraries were sequenced on Illumina HiSeq 2000/2500, MiSeq or NextSeq, producing 2 x 150 bp reads. The study sequenced eight donors, all healthy volunteers chosen at random: three men and five women.

For sequencing, an Illumina HiSeq 2000 was employed. TCR beta cDNA libraries were made by 5'RACE template switching that added a universal primer site and unique molecular identifiers. Synthesis of cDNA was primed from the TCR beta constant segment and was followed by two consecutive PCR amplification steps. The study's processing was this. MIGEC handled demultiplexing of the reads and grouping by UMI, while MiTCR was used to assemble and quantify clonotypes. To exclude erroneous sequences, only TCR cDNA sequences supported by at least two reads were retained. The tcR package was used for downstream repertoire analysis, and clonotypes were matched between fractions using CDR3 nucleotide sequence together with V segment. VDJmatch was used to annotate antigen specificity against VDJdb, with one amino acid substitution allowed in CDR3. After reprocessing by TCRdb, each CDR3 protein sequence is one entry, and no DNA is given. TCRdb assigned the V and J calls; the authors' analysis was not used. The table kept for this sample lists about 410,000 distinct CDR3 sequences. The ten largest account for approximately 11% of the sample.

Concerning this clonotype itself: No antigen is known for it.

As encoded in the germline V gene, CDR1 is SGHRS while CDR2 is YFSETQ. The CDR3 runs 15 residues from the cysteine to the phenylalanine. Nucleotide data are not available. What the research found in general, with its limitations: Whether the expanded NKG2C-expressing T cell clones were specific for HCMV antigens remained unclear. Those dominant clonotypes were again the most abundant among CD3+CD56-NKG2C+ cells in several donors, at roughly 25-60.1%. In a handful of donors, the dominant CD3+CD56+NKG2C+ clonotypes were found to rank among the top 10 CD8+ clonotypes and to make up 1.0-7.0% of CD8+ T cells.

HCMV-specific IgG was detected in serum with a commercial ELISA kit to determine HCMV serostatus. Ficoll density gradient centrifugation was used to isolate peripheral blood mononuclear cells from blood. This TCR derives from a woman aged 45-59 years in good health. Donor details come from another sample of the same person, matched by shared clones. Material: blood T cells: a sorted CD56 or NKG2C T cell subset, CD4+ or CD8+ T cells, or bulk PBMC T cells (not recorded which). This receptor chain uses TRBV5-1 and TRBJ1-5. The CDR3 protein is CASSLASGPDQPQHF.